This TCR beta chain was identified during a study of CD8+ T cells in alopecia areata. Treatment reported: oral pan-JAK inhibitor, 5-10 mg twice daily. Germline CDR1 reads SGHRS; CDR2 reads YFSETQ. Trimming removed 0 bases at V and 0 bases at J, with 11 bases between. The length of the CDR3 is 16 residues. RNA, once extracted, was reverse transcribed into cDNA for use as the sequencing template. The protocol was immunoSEQ multiplex PCR, while the TCRdb copy is restricted to in-frame clones and leaves out a portion. The sample holds some 100,000 clones; roughly three fifths are singletons and the top ten take roughly 15%. Study-wide findings and caveats: Mouse data revealed clearer TCR sharing than patient data did, a gap possibly tied to HLA. On tofacitinib, scalp clonality and expanded CD8+ clones among top 100 fell significantly. Sequences from scalp samples also cover resident alphabeta T cells of normal skin.

In the case of this clone: Its antigen is unknown.

The origin of this receptor is a human donor with alopecia areata. The sequenced sample was CD8+ T cells sorted from blood, obtained at approximately week 61, from a patient treated with tofacitinib. This chain connects TRBV5-1 to TRBJ2-3; D is ambiguous. In nucleotides, the CDR3 is TGCGCCAGCAGCTTGGAAGGAATCGCTAGCACAGATACGCAGTATTTT. Its protein product is CASSLEGIASTDTQYF. Together with reference TRBV5-1 and TRBJ2-3, the CDR3 gives the full variable domain: KAGVTQTPRYLIKTRGQQVTLSCSPISGHRSVSWYQQTPGQGLQFLFEYFSETQRNKGNFPGRFSGRQFSNSRSEMNVSTLELGDSALYLCASSLEGIASTDTQYFGPGTRLTVL.